These 26 T cell receptor beta chains share one sample of origin, sequenced in a study of CD8+ T cells in alopecia areata. cDNA reverse transcribed from extracted RNA served as the sequencing template. The assay was immunoSEQ multiplex PCR, and TCRdb's table has in-frame clones only and misses some. The profile shows roughly 190,000 clones, roughly 60% of them singletons. The treatment: oral pan-JAK inhibitor, 5-10 mg twice daily. The material sequenced was CD4+ T cells sorted from blood, taken at week 24, from a patient treated with tofacitinib. The receptors were gathered from a human donor with alopecia areata.

V gene TRBV9 combines with J gene TRBJ1-6, with D possibly being TRBD1 (5 bases). V dropped 7 bases and J dropped 10 bases, with 12 bases sitting between them. This CDR3 has 12 amino acids. Germline lookup yields CDR1 SGDLS and CDR2 YYNGEE. The CDR3 reads CASYIGTSPLHF. The DNA of the CDR3 is TGTGCCAGCTATATTGGGACGTCACCCCTCCACTTT.

The rearrangement uses TRBV29-1 and TRBJ2-7; D is uncertain. CDR3 length: 12 residues. Germline loops: CDR1 SQVTM, CDR2 ANQGSEA. The V end was cut by 5 bases, the J end by 1 base, with 9 bases between. CDR3 sequence (DNA): TGCAGCGTTCTTGTAGGATCCTACGAGCAGTACTTC. Protein sequence: CSVLVGSYEQYF.

There are many counts of this clone. The sample contains more than one DNA sequence encoding this CDR3. CDR3 sequence: CASSLGAANTGELFF. The CDR3 nucleotides read TGCGCCAGCAGCTTGGGGGCAGCGAACACCGGGGAGCTGTTTTTT. The chain links TRBV5-1 to TRBJ2-2; D is ambiguous. The CDR3 is made up of 15 amino acids. Trimming removed 0 bases at V and 0 bases at J, with 6 bases between. Per germline, CDR1 SGHRS and CDR2 YFSETQ.

The chain employs TRBV30 and TRBJ2-5, with D tentatively TRBD1 (6 bases). The V gene lost 3 bases and the J gene lost 4 bases, with 21 bases spanning the gap. This CDR3 region has 16 residues. Looked up from germline, CDR1 is GTSNPN and CDR2 is SVGIG (reference sequence). The CDR3 nucleotides read TGTGCCTGGAGCGACCACTACAGGGTTCGGGGAGAGACCCAGTACTTC. Protein: CAWSDHYRVRGETQYF.

The chain joins TRBV27 to TRBJ1-5; a possible D gene is TRBD1 (5 bases). CDR3 size: 14 residues. Per the germline V gene, CDR1 is MNHEY and CDR2 is SMNVEV (reference sequence). Trimming shortened V by 5 bases and J by 3 bases, and 11 bases separated the two germline ends. CDR3 in amino acids: CASSPRQYNQPQHF. CDR3 bases: TGTGCCAGCAGTCCTCGACAGTACAATCAGCCCCAGCATTTT.

This chain joins TRBV15 and TRBJ2-3; a possible D gene is TRBD2 (5 bases). CDR3 length: 13 amino acids. In germline, CDR1 is LNHNV, CDR2 YYDKDF (reference sequence). Trimming pared 6 bases from V and 1 base from J, leaving 8 bases between. Here the CDR3 reads CATRQRRTDTQYF. The CDR3 DNA sequence: TGTGCCACCAGGCAGCGGCGCACAGATACGCAGTATTTT. Combining the CDR3 with reference TRBV15 and TRBJ2-3 gives the whole variable domain DAMVIQNPRYQVTQFGKPVTLSCSQTLNHNVMYWYQQKSSQAPKLLFHYYDKDFNNEADTPDNFQSRRPNTSFCFLDIRSPGLGDTAMYLCATRQRRTDTQYFGPGTRLTVL.

This chain links TRBV30 with TRBJ1-6; tentatively, D is TRBD1 (6 bases). V lost 3 bases and J lost 7, with 16 bases in between. There are 15 residues in the CDR3. From germline, CDR1 is GTSNPN and CDR2 SVGIG (reference sequence). The CDR3 is CAWRERGGLNSPLHF. CDR3 DNA sequence: TGTGCCTGGAGGGAAAGGGGGGGATTGAATTCACCCCTCCACTTT.

J is TRBJ1-4 and V is TRBV7-8; D gene unclear. Trimming shortened V by 3 bases and J by 5 bases, and 7 bases separated the two germline ends. The CDR3 spans 13 residues. Germline CDR1 SGHVS, CDR2 FQNEAQ. The CDR3 loop is CASSFTENEKLFF. CDR3 coding DNA: TGTGCCAGCAGCTTTACGGAGAATGAAAAACTGTTTTTT.

This chain links TRBV9 with TRBJ2-3, with TRBD2 matching 10 bases. With 0 bases clipped from V and 4 bases from J, the junction kept 5 bases outside the gene matches. There are 16 residues in the CDR3. Germline V lookup: CDR1 SGDLS, CDR2 YYNGEE. This CDR3 is CASSVAASGGADTQYF. The CDR3 DNA reads as TGTGCCAGCAGCGTAGCCGCTAGCGGGGGTGCAGATACGCAGTATTTT.

The V gene is TRBV29-1, the J gene TRBJ2-1, with 9 bases identical to TRBD2. V lost 1 base and J lost 4; bases outside the gene matches: 5. The CDR3 totals 15 residues. Germline V gives CDR1 SQVTM, CDR2 ANQGSEA. CDR3 loop: CSVEARLAEYNEQFF. The CDR3 nucleotides are TGCAGCGTTGAAGCCCGACTAGCGGAGTACAATGAGCAGTTCTTC.

The rearrangement links TRBV28 to TRBJ1-1; unclear D gene. The V gene's germline CDR1 is MDHEN and CDR2 SYDVKM. This CDR3 contains 12 residues. Trimming took off 5 bases at V and 4 bases at J, with 8 bases between the two ends. The CDR3 protein is CASSPILTEAFF. Here the CDR3 DNA reads TGTGCCAGCAGTCCCATACTCACTGAAGCTTTCTTT.

The rearrangement joins TRBV29-1 to TRBJ1-2; the D is unclear. Trimming shortened V by 0 bases and J by 4 bases, and 12 bases separated the two germline ends. The CDR3 is 14 residues long. Germline-derived CDR1 and CDR2 are SQVTM and ANQGSEA. The CDR3 nucleotides are TGCAGCGTTGAAGATACAACGGGGAGCTATGGCTACACCTTC. Its translation: CSVEDTTGSYGYTF.

The chain couples TRBV20-1 to TRBJ1-1, with TRBD1 matching over 7 bases. Looked up from germline, CDR1 is DFQATT and CDR2 is SNEGSKA (reference sequence). The J segment lost 11 bases and the V segment lost 4 bases, leaving 7 bases of the junction unmatched. This CDR3 comprises 11 residues. The DNA for the CDR3 is TGCAGTGCTACAACAGGGGCGGAGGCTTTCTTT. This codes for CSATTGAEAFF.

The CDR3 region has the DNA TGTGCCATCAGCGGGACTACTCTAGATACGCAGTATTTT. Residues: CAISGTTLDTQYF. The chain has TRBV10-3 and TRBJ2-3; 7 bases align to TRBD2. The CDR3 sequence is 13 residues long. Germline CDR1 reads ENHRY; CDR2 reads SYGVKD. The J segment lost 5 bases and the V segment lost 6 bases, leaving 5 bases of the junction unmatched.

The chain has TRBV29-1 and TRBJ1-5, with D perhaps matching TRBD1 (6 bases). From germline, CDR1 is SQVTM and CDR2 ANQGSEA. V lost 1 base and J 7 bases, leaving 8 bases between the germline ends. CDR3 length: 12 residues. CDR3 in DNA: TGCAGCGTTGAAGCTCAGGGGCAGCCCCAGCATTTT. Translating gives CSVEAQGQPQHF.

This clone was counted a few times. This rearrangement joins TRBV29-1 to TRBJ1-2; D ambiguous. The CDR3 is 11 amino acids. Trimming removed 3 bases from V and 4 bases from J, with 6 bases in between. Germline CDR1 and CDR2: SQVTM and ANQGSEA. DNA of the CDR3: TGCAGCGTTGATGGGGTCTATGGCTACACCTTC. The encoded protein is CSVDGVYGYTF. Full variable domain (remainder filled in from reference TRBV29-1 and TRBJ1-2): SAVISQKPSRDICQRGTSLTIQCQVDSQVTMMFWYRQQPGQSLTLIATANQGSEATYESGFVIDKFPISRPNLTFSTLTVSNMSPEDSSIYLCSVDGVYGYTFGSGTRLTVV.

V and J are TRBV6-6 and TRBJ1-5; weak D call: TRBD1 (5 bases). The CDR3 length is 13 residues. CDR1 is MNHNY, CDR2 SVGAGI, per germline (reference sequence). V dropped 10 bases and J dropped 2 bases, with 12 bases sitting between them. The CDR3 sequence: CATADSRNQPQHF. The CDR3 DNA is TGTGCCACCGCAGACAGCCGCAATCAGCCCCAGCATTTT.

V and J are TRBV29-1 and TRBJ1-2; no clear D gene. Between the trimmed V and J ends, which lost 0 bases and 5 bases, there was a span of 10 bases. Germline assignment: CDR1 SQVTM and CDR2 ANQGSEA. This CDR3 region has 13 residues. In nucleotides, the CDR3 is TGCAGCGTTGAAGATCGGAGGAGGTATGGCTACACCTTC. This sequence encodes CSVEDRRRYGYTF.

The chain uses TRBV15 and TRBJ2-1; D is perhaps TRBD1 or TRBD2 (5 bases each). CDR1 and CDR2 (germline): LNHNV, YYDKDF (reference sequence). V was pared by 0 bases and J by 2 bases, with 14 bases between. The CDR3 runs to 17 residues. The CDR3 loop reads CATSRDRGRLTYNEQFF. In nucleotides, the CDR3 is TGTGCCACCAGCAGAGATCGGGGCAGACTCACCTACAATGAGCAGTTCTTC.

DNA of the CDR3: TGTGCCAGCAGTCAATGGACTAGCGCCGCCTCAGATACGCAGTATTTT. This encodes CASSQWTSAASDTQYF. The genes are TRBV14 and TRBJ2-3; 9 positions agree with TRBD2. Germline CDR1 reads SGHDN; CDR2 reads FVKESK. The junction had 11 bases not matched to a gene; V was cut back by 6 bases and J by 4 bases. This CDR3 is built from 16 residues.

This clone was counted between two and nine times. The chain is built from TRBV5-4 and TRBJ1-4; D is ambiguous. This CDR3 has 17 amino acids. The V and J ends lost 2 bases and 0 bases respectively, with 14 bases between them. CDR1 SGHNT and CDR2 YYREEE come from the germline V gene (reference sequence). Here the CDR3 reads CASSLDAESATNEKLFF. The CDR3 nucleotides read TGTGCCAGCAGCTTAGACGCGGAGAGTGCAACTAATGAAAAACTGTTTTTT.

This chain connects TRBV4-3 to TRBJ1-2; 11 bases are a match to TRBD1. Germline values: CDR1 LGHNA, CDR2 YSLEER. J lost 1 base, V lost 4 bases, and 11 bases had no gene match. CDR3 size: 18 residues. The CDR3 loop is CASSLLRDRGEGNYGYTF. CDR3 DNA: TGCGCCAGCAGCCTCCTCCGGGACAGGGGGGAGGGTAACTATGGCTACACCTTC.

The chain couples TRBV30 to TRBJ1-4; D is perhaps TRBD1 (5 bases). V was clipped by 0 bases and J by 5 bases, with 10 bases between them. This CDR3 comprises 14 residues. Looked up from germline, CDR1 is GTSNPN and CDR2 is SVGIG (reference sequence). The CDR3 loop is CAWSVSTVNEKLFF. CDR3 nucleotide sequence: TGTGCCTGGAGTGTATCGACAGTAAATGAAAAACTGTTTTTT.

This clone was observed a handful of times. This sequence joins TRBV28 and TRBJ1-2; D is unresolved. The germline gives CDR1 MDHEN, CDR2 SYDVKM. The CDR3 is 14 amino acids. The V end lost 1 base, the J end lost 7 bases, and 13 bases lay between the germline ends. The CDR3 DNA reads as TGTGCCAGCAGTTTATCCGTCCTAGAGGGTGGCTACACCTTC. Residues: CASSLSVLEGGYTF.

The V and J genes are TRBV19 and TRBJ1-5; no firm D call. The CDR3 totals 14 residues. Trimming left V 5 bases short and J 3 bases short, with 11 bases between. CDR1 LNHDA and CDR2 SQIVND come from the germline V gene (reference sequence). Here the CDR3 DNA reads TGTGCCAGTAGTCAACGGACGGACAATCAGCCCCAGCATTTT. This codes for CASSQRTDNQPQHF.

The chain recombines TRBV29-1 with TRBJ2-3; 10 bases map to TRBD2. CDR1 is SQVTM and CDR2 is ANQGSEA in the germline V gene. Germline trimming cut 8 bases from V and 2 bases from J; bases unmatched to any gene: 1. The CDR3 is 12 residues long. The CDR3 sequence: CSTSGDTDTQYF. The DNA of the CDR3 is TGCAGCACTAGCGGGGACACAGATACGCAGTATTTT.